This is a list of T cell receptor beta chains from one sample in a study of blood T cell repertoires in COVID-19. The assay was immunoSEQ multiplex PCR, and TCRdb's table has in-frame clones only and misses some. The sample yields approximately 260,000 clones, approximately 92% seen once. The specimen was peripheral blood. These receptors all come from a woman between 40 and 55 years old who had recovered from COVID-19. CDR3s include the opening cysteine and the closing phenylalanine or tryptophan. The order of the fields is D gene, V gene, CDR3 protein. The D gene is left open where the match is weak.

>.|TRBV28
CASKGGGANNEQFF
>.|TRBV5-4
CASSLRGRDIQYF
>.|TRBV5-5
CASSSPGAGNEKLFF
>TRBD1|TRBV19
CASRIRGWDTEAFF
>TRBD2|TRBV7-9
CASSLRASGTSYNEQFF
>TRBD1|TRBV5-4
CASSVQGNEKLFF
>.|TRBV7-9
CASSLTDGYTF
>TRBD1|TRBV5-1
CASSPNPPGQGENEQFF
>TRBD2|TRBV24-1
CATSETGLAGGSLGADTQYF
>.|TRBV30
CAWNTGSSYNEQFF
>.|TRBV28
CASSLAGEGQPQHF
>.|TRBV19
CASSISSPDTQYF
>TRBD2|TRBV4-1
CASSHLVETSGGVSYEQYF
>.|TRBV24-1
CATSLAEPGKETQYF
>.|TRBV5-4
CASSPEQGWGYTF
>TRBD1|TRBV6-2/TRBV6-3
CASSRTTGQGASGANVLTF
>TRBD1|TRBV7-9
CASSLGQGVRANVLTF
>TRBD1|TRBV4-2
CAGAKISEHRGLLSNQPQHF
>.|TRBV7-6
CASSLGAARGLEGLFF
>.|TRBV6-5
CASRTQGDTQYF
>TRBD2|TRBV6-5
CASRGLANQETQYF
>.|TRBV12-3/TRBV12-4
CASSFYRTEAFF
>TRBD2|TRBV7-9
CASTSSAGAGDEQFF
>TRBD1|TRBV2
CASRGFGDRSNQPQHF
>.|TRBV6-6
CASGHEQFF
>.|TRBV28
CASSSSGRLDSNQPQHF
>TRBD1|TRBV28
CASSTGQFQETQYF
>.|TRBV7-2
CASSTRARGGGGGELFF
>.|TRBV7-9
CASSLDGSLAFF
>.|TRBV3-1/TRBV3-2
CASSREGGPYNEQFF
>TRBD1|TRBV15
CATSRDSSPGTVNSPLHF
>TRBD1|TRBV18
CASSRDRGPYNEQFF
>TRBD1|TRBV25-1
CASSEYRGQTETQYF
>TRBD2|TRBV5-1
CASSLVRGRAGDTQYF
>TRBD1|TRBV3-1/TRBV3-2
CASSQDGTGWVGRGYTF